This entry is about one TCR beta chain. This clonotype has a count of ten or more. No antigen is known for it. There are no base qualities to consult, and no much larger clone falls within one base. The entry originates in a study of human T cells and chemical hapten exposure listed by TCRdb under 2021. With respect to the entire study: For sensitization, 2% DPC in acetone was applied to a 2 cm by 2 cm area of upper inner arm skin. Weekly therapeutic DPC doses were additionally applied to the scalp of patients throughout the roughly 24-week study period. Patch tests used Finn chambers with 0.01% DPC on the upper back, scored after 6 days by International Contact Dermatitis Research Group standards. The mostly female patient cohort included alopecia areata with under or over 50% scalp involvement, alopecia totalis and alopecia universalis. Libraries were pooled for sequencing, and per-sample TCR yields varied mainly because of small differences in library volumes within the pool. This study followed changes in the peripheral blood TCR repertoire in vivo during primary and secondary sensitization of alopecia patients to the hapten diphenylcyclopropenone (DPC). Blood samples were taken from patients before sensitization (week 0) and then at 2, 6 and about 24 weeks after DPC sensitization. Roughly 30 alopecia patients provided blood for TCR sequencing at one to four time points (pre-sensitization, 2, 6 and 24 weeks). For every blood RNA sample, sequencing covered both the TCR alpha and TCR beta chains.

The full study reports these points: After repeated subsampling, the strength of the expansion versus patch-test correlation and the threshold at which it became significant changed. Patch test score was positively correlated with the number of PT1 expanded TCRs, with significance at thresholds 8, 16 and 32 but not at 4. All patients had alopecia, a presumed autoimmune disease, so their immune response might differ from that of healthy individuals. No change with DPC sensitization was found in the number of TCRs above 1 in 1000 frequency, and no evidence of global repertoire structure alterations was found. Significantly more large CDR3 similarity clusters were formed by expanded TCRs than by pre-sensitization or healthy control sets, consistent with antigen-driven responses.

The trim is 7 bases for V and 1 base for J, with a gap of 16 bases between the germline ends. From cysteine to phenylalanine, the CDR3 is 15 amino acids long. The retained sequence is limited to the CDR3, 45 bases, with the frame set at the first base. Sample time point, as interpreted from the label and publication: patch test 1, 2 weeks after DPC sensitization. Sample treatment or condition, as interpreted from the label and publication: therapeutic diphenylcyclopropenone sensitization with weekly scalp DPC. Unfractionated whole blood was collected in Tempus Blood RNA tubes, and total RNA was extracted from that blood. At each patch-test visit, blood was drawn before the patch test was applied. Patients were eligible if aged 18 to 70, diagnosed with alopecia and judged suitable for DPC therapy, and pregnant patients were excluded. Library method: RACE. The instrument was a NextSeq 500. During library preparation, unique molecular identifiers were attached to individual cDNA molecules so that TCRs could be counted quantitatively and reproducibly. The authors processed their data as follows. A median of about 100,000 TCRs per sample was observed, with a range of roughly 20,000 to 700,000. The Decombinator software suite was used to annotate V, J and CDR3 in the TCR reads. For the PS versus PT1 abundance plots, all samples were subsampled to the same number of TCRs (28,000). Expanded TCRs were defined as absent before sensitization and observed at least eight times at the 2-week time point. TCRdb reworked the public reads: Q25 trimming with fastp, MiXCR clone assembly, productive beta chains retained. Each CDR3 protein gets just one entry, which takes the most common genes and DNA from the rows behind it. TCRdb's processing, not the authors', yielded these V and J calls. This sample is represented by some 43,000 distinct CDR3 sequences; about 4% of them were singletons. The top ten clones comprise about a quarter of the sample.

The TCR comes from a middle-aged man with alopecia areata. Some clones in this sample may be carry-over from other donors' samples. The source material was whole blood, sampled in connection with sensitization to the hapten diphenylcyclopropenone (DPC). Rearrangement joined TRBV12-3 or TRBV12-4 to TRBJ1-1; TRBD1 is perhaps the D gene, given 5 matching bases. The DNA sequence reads TGTGCCAGCAAAATCCGGGGAGGGGAGAACACTGAAGCTTTCTTT. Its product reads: CASKIRGGENTEAFF.